One sample yielded the 11 T cell receptor beta chains listed below, sequenced in a study of T cell clonality in common variable immunodeficiency. Assay: immunoSEQ multiplex PCR; the TCRdb copy retains only in-frame clones and omits some. The profile covers approximately 46,000 clones, none occurring a single time. Sequencing input: peripheral blood mononuclear cells. The receptors originated from a person between 18 and 75 years old in good health.

There are many counts of this clone. From the germline J gene comes the end of the CDR3, since the read stops 3 residues before it. This chain links TRBV5-1 with TRBJ2-1; 12 positions agree with TRBD1. Looked up from germline, CDR1 is SGHRS and CDR2 is YFSETQ. The CDR3 is 14 residues long. V was clipped by 4 bases and J by 9 bases; unmatched bases: 5. CDR3 in amino acids: CASSPGTGGSEQFF. CDR3 DNA, as far as it was read: TGCGCCAGCAGCCCTGGGACAGGGGGCAGTGAG.

This clone was seen ten or more times. The read stops 3 residues short of the end of the CDR3; the missing end is completed from the germline J gene. V usage is TRBV5-1 and J usage is TRBJ2-1; 7 positions agree with TRBD2. Germline V CDR1 and CDR2: SGHRS, YFSETQ. J lost 3 bases, V lost 3 bases, and 9 bases had no gene match. The CDR3 is made up of 16 amino acids. The CDR3: CASSSASGAIYNEQFF. Incomplete CDR3 DNA: TGCGCCAGCAGCTCCGCAAGCGGGGCGATCTACAATGAG.

This clone occurred many times. The read stops 3 residues short of the end of the CDR3; the missing end is completed from the germline J gene. V gene TRBV2 combines with J gene TRBJ1-5; 7 positions match TRBD1. Trimming removed 6 bases from V and 5 bases from J; junction bases left unmatched: 4. The germline gives CDR1 SNHLY, CDR2 FYNNEI. The CDR3 spans 13 residues. The CDR3 protein is CASSVTGDQPQHF. Incomplete CDR3 DNA: TGTGCCAGCAGCGTTACAGGGGATCAGCCC.

Ten or more counts support this clone. The missing CDR3 end, 3 residues past where the read stops, is filled in from the germline J gene. V gene TRBV20-1 combines with J gene TRBJ2-7; 8 positions match TRBD1. The CDR3 consists of 15 residues. J was trimmed by 1 base and V by 0 bases; bases with no gene match: 5. CDR1 and CDR2 (germline): DFQATT, SNEGSKA (reference sequence). The CDR3 sequence: CSARDLRQGSYEQYF. CDR3 bases read: TGCAGTGCTAGAGATTTGCGACAGGGGTCCTACGAG.

This clone was seen more than once but under ten times. The sequence runs out 3 residues before the end of the CDR3; the remainder is reconstructed from the germline J gene. The chain combines TRBV5-1 with TRBJ1-2, with 9 bases matching TRBD1. CDR3 length: 15 amino acids. Germline-derived CDR1 and CDR2 are SGHRS and YFSETQ. The sequenced CDR3 bases are TGCGCCAGCACACGGGGGGGACAGGGACTAAAAGAC. Translation: CASTRGGQGLKD. The full CDR3 sequence reads CASTRGGQGLKDYTF.

In this sample, this clone turned up many times. The CDR3 end falls 3 residues outside the read, so it is completed with the germline J gene. The chain recombines TRBV12-3 or TRBV12-4 with TRBJ1-1, with 8 bases identical to TRBD1. V trimming: 5 bases; J trimming: 4 bases; junction bases outside the gene matches: 6. This CDR3 spans 14 amino acids. CDR3 region: CASSPTGGGTEAFF. Partial CDR3 DNA: TGTGCCAGCAGTCCAACAGGGGGTGGCACTGAA.

This clone was observed many times. The read stops 3 residues short of the end of the CDR3; the missing end is completed from the germline J gene. V usage is TRBV6-2 or TRBV6-3 and J usage is TRBJ2-1, with 10 nucleotides matching TRBD2. From germline, CDR1 is MNHEY and CDR2 SVGEGT. The CDR3 is 14 residues long. Trimming took 5 bases from V and 7 from J; bases not matched to a gene: 5. Incomplete CDR3 DNA: TGTGCCAGCAGTCAGGGACTAGCGAATAATGAG. It encodes CASSQGLANNE. The entire CDR3 is CASSQGLANNEQFF.

In this sample, this clone turned up many times. From the germline J gene comes the end of the CDR3, since the read stops 3 residues before it. The chain joins TRBV30 to TRBJ1-5; D unresolved. The V gene lost 1 base and the J gene lost 4 bases, with 8 bases spanning the gap. The CDR3 has 13 amino acids. CDR1 and CDR2 from the germline V gene are GTSNPN and SVGIG (reference sequence). Partial CDR3 DNA: TGTGCCTGGAGTGATTCAGATAATCAGCCC. Translation: CAWSDSDNQP. The whole CDR3 reads CAWSDSDNQPQHF.

This clone has at least ten counts. The read halts 3 residues ahead of the CDR3 end, with the missing end drawn from the germline J gene. The chain carries TRBV6-1 and TRBJ2-7; 7 bases agree with TRBD1. From germline, CDR1 is MNHNS and CDR2 SASEGT. This CDR3 has 17 amino acids. Trimming removed 1 base from V and 3 bases from J; junction bases left unmatched: 12. This CDR3 reads CASSEEEVGQVDYEQYF. The CDR3 DNA, read in part, is TGTGCCAGCAGTGAAGAGGAAGTCGGACAGGTGGACTACGAG.

The sample holds many counts of this clone. Read coverage stops 3 residues before the CDR3 terminus; the germline J gene supplies the remainder. The chain is built from TRBV30 and TRBJ2-3; 9 bases are a match to TRBD2. CDR1 and CDR2 (germline): GTSNPN, SVGIG (reference sequence). The CDR3 is made up of 15 amino acids. V was pared by 1 base and J by 0 bases, with 2 bases of the junction left unmatched. The CDR3: CAWSGLAGSTDTQYF. The CDR3 bases that were read are TGTGCCTGGAGTGGCCTAGCGGGGAGCACAGATACG.

This clone was observed at least ten times. The CDR3 extends 3 residues past the end of the read, so its final part is completed from the germline J gene. The rearrangement uses TRBV6-4 and TRBJ1-2; D perhaps matches TRBD1 (5 bases). Germline values: CDR1 MRHNA, CDR2 SNTAGT. Trimming removed 6 bases from V and 2 bases from J, with 16 bases in between. This CDR3 comprises 15 residues. CDR3 DNA, as far as it was read: TGTGCCAGCAGCCCACTGGGGGGAGTCAACTATGGC. This encodes CASSPLGGVNYG. The entire CDR3 protein is CASSPLGGVNYGYTF.